Following are 20 T cell receptor beta chains from one sample sequenced in a study of OX40 agonist ivuxolimab in advanced cancers. TCRdb's copy holds only in-frame clones and misses some; the assay was immunoSEQ multiplex PCR. Here the sample spans roughly 60,000 clones, roughly nine tenths being singletons. The sample was CD4+ or CD8+ T cells sorted from blood, taken in a trial of the OX40 agonist ivuxolimab. Receptor source: an adult with an advanced solid tumor such as melanoma, head and neck, liver or kidney cancer.

This sequence joins TRBV7-9 and TRBJ2-5, with D possibly matching TRBD2 (5 bases). The ends were cut back, 1 base at V and 5 bases at J, with 11 bases in the middle. The CDR3 consists of 14 residues. Per germline, CDR1 SEHNR and CDR2 FQNEAQ (reference sequence). CDR3 in DNA: TGTGCCAGCAGCTTAGGGGTTAGCGTGGAGACCCAGTACTTC. Residues: CASSLGVSVETQYF.

This chain links TRBV4-1 with TRBJ2-3; 7 positions match TRBD2. Per the germline V gene, CDR1 is MGHRA and CDR2 is YSYEKL. This CDR3 comprises 15 residues. With 2 bases clipped from V and 3 bases from J, the junction kept 5 bases outside the gene matches. The CDR3 DNA sequence: TGCGCCAGCAGCCAAACGGGACTACCGACAGATACGCAGTATTTT. It yields the protein CASSQTGLPTDTQYF.

V is TRBV18 and J is TRBJ2-5; no definite D call. V gave up 0 bases and J gave up 1 base, with 3 bases separating them. CDR3 length equals 13 residues. Germline CDR1 is KGHSH and CDR2 is LQKENI. CDR3 coding DNA: TGTGCCAGCTCACCACCCTTCCAAGAGACCCAGTACTTC. This codes for CASSPPFQETQYF. Full variable domain (outside the CDR3, taken from reference TRBV18 and TRBJ2-5): NAGVMQNPRHLVRRRGQEARLRCSPMKGHSHVYWYRQLPEEGLKFMVYLQKENIIDESGMPKERFSAEFPKEGPSILRIQQVVRGDSAAYFCASSPPFQETQYFGPGTRLLVL.

The chain recombines TRBV19 with TRBJ1-5; D gene unclear. Per the germline V gene, CDR1 is LNHDA and CDR2 is SQIVND (reference sequence). The length of the CDR3 is 12 residues. V lost 6 bases and J lost 9, with 12 bases in between. The CDR3: CASRGGYGPQHF. The CDR3 DNA reads TGTGCCAGTAGGGGAGGGTATGGGCCCCAGCATTTT.

V and J are TRBV19 and TRBJ2-3; D possibly corresponds to TRBD1 (5 bases). From germline, CDR1 is LNHDA and CDR2 SQIVND (reference sequence). This CDR3 has 17 amino acids. V was shortened by 1 base and J by 4 bases, with 18 bases between the two germline ends. CDR3 in DNA: TGTGCCAGTAGTATAGCTGGCCCCAATAAAGGGGCAGATACGCAGTATTTT. As protein: CASSIAGPNKGADTQYF.

The J gene is TRBJ2-7, the V gene TRBV9, with a possible D match to TRBD2 (7 bases). V lost 0 bases, J lost 7 bases, and 17 bases lay in between. Germline values: CDR1 SGDLS, CDR2 YYNGEE. CDR3 length: 15 amino acids. The CDR3 sequence: CASSVGRGGRQEQYF. Here the CDR3 DNA reads TGTGCCAGCAGCGTAGGGAGGGGGGGACGGCAGGAGCAGTACTTC.

The V and J genes are TRBV5-6 and TRBJ2-5; D gene ambiguous. CDR1 is SGHDT, CDR2 YYEEEE, per germline. The V end was cut by 0 bases, the J end by 7 bases, with 10 bases between. The CDR3 extends over 13 amino acids. The CDR3 nucleotides are TGTGCCAGCAGCTTGGAGGTGCGAGGGACCCAGTACTTC. Translated: CASSLEVRGTQYF. The variable domain in full, with the rest retrieved from reference TRBV5-6 and TRBJ2-5, is DAGVTQSPTHLIKTRGQQVTLRCSPKSGHDTVSWYQQALGQGPQFIFQYYEEEERQRGNFPDRFSGHQFPNYSSELNVNALLLGDSALYLCASSLEVRGTQYFGPGTRLLVL.

The genes are TRBV28 and TRBJ2-7; 8 nucleotides agree with TRBD2. Germline values: CDR1 MDHEN, CDR2 SYDVKM. Trimming took 4 bases from V and 0 from J; bases not matched to a gene: 14. The CDR3 sequence is 18 residues long. The CDR3 DNA reads TGTGCCAGCAGTTCGGGGGGACTAGTGTCCCCCGGCTCCTACGAGCAGTACTTC. This encodes CASSSGGLVSPGSYEQYF.

The CDR3 bases are TGTGCCAGCAGCATTGACAGGGGTCAGACCCAGTACTTC. Protein: CASSIDRGQTQYF. This rearrangement joins TRBV7-2 to TRBJ2-5, with TRBD1 identical over 8 bases. In germline, CDR1 is SGHTA, CDR2 FQGNSA. The CDR3 is 13 residues long. V shed 5 bases, J shed 6 bases, and the junction held 5 bases outside the gene matches.

In this sample, this clone turned up once. This chain joins TRBV9 and TRBJ2-1; D may match TRBD1 or TRBD2 (5 bases each). Deletions cut 4 bases from V and 0 bases from J, with 8 bases between. Germline CDR1 SGDLS, CDR2 YYNGEE. The CDR3 loop spans 14 amino acids. CDR3: CASSSGSSYNEQFF. The CDR3 coding sequence is TGTGCCAGCAGCTCAGGGAGCTCCTACAATGAGCAGTTCTTC.

The chain carries TRBV19 and TRBJ2-1, with 7 nucleotides matching TRBD2. This CDR3 has 15 residues. After removal of 1 base from V and 7 bases from J, the junction contained 7 bases not matched to a gene. From germline, CDR1 is LNHDA and CDR2 SQIVND (reference sequence). In nucleotides, the CDR3 is TGTGCCAGTAGTATAGTTGCGGGAGTAGTAAATGAGCAGTTCTTC. Protein sequence: CASSIVAGVVNEQFF.

The rearrangement links TRBV5-4 to TRBJ2-7; possibly TRBD1 or TRBD2 for D (5 bases each). Trimming removed 4 bases from V and 4 bases from J, with 18 bases in between. The CDR3 consists of 15 residues. The germline CDR1 and CDR2 sequences are SGHNT and YYREEE (reference sequence). The CDR3 DNA sequence: TGTGCCAGCAGCCAGGGACGGGACGCCGCGTACGAGCAGTACTTC. Its protein is CASSQGRDAAYEQYF.

The chain is built from TRBV11-3 and TRBJ2-3; D could derive from TRBD1 or TRBD2 (6 bases each). V was clipped by 5 bases and J by 3 bases, with 9 bases between them. CDR3 length: 13 amino acids. Germline lookup yields CDR1 SGHNT and CDR2 YENEEA. In nucleotides, the CDR3 is TGTGCCAGCAGCGGAGGGGGTACAGATACGCAGTATTTT. Protein product: CASSGGGTDTQYF.

This clone has only one observation. The CDR3 loop reads CASSPDRFATNEKLFF. Here the CDR3 DNA reads TGTGCCAGCAGTCCGGACAGGTTTGCAACTAATGAAAAACTGTTTTTT. The J gene is TRBJ1-4, the V gene TRBV2, with 7 bases that match TRBD1. V gave up 5 bases and J gave up 0 bases; unmatched junction bases: 6. The CDR3 runs 16 residues. Per the germline V gene, CDR1 is SNHLY and CDR2 is FYNNEI.

This clone appeared once. The chain recombines TRBV5-1 with TRBJ2-7; 11 bases fit TRBD2. The CDR3 is 15 residues long. Germline CDR1 SGHRS, CDR2 YFSETQ. The J segment lost 2 bases and the V segment lost 5 bases, leaving 6 bases of the junction unmatched. CDR3 region: CASRRRLAGTYEQYF. The CDR3 region has the DNA TGCGCCAGCAGACGCCGACTAGCGGGGACCTACGAGCAGTACTTC.

J is TRBJ2-3 and V is TRBV7-2; TRBD2 matches 11 bases. V trimming: 6 bases; J trimming: 3 bases; junction bases outside the gene matches: 11. The CDR3 has 17 amino acids. CDR1 and CDR2 (germline): SGHTA, FQGNSA. The CDR3 region is CASSTSGGGGVTDTQYF. The CDR3 bases are TGTGCCAGCAGTACTAGCGGGGGAGGGGGTGTGACAGATACGCAGTATTTT.

The rearrangement joins TRBV14 to TRBJ2-5; 15 bases line up with TRBD2. The CDR3 has 19 residues. Germline values: CDR1 SGHDN, CDR2 FVKESK. The V gene end was trimmed by 0 bases and the J gene end by 4 bases; junction bases not matched to a gene: 9. The CDR3 DNA reads TGTGCCAGCAGCCAAGAAAGGGGACTAGCGGGAGGTTTTCGAGAGACCCAGTACTTC. Its protein is CASSQERGLAGGFRETQYF.

Only one count was recorded for this clone. The CDR3 protein is CASSFSGRGGSYEQYF. The CDR3, as DNA: TGTGCCAGCAGTTTCTCGGGTCGCGGGGGGTCCTACGAGCAGTACTTC. The chain links TRBV6-5 to TRBJ2-7; the match to TRBD2 covers 8 bases. This CDR3 comprises 16 residues. Germline V CDR1 and CDR2: MNHEY, SVGAGI. After removal of 4 bases from V and 1 base from J, the junction contained 9 bases not matched to a gene.

This rearrangement joins TRBV27 to TRBJ2-3, with unresolved D. With 2 bases removed from V and 6 bases from J, the gap between germline ends came to 3 bases. The CDR3 totals 11 residues. Germline V gene data show CDR1 as MNHEY and CDR2 as SMNVEV (reference sequence). The CDR3 DNA reads as TGTGCCAGCAGTTTAAGGGATACGCAGTATTTT. Translation: CASSLRDTQYF.

V is TRBV10-3 and J is TRBJ2-1, with unresolved D. Germline loops: CDR1 ENHRY, CDR2 SYGVKD. Trimming stripped 6 bases from V and 9 bases from J, with 15 bases between. This CDR3 comprises 13 residues. The CDR3 coding sequence is TGTGCCATCAGCAACGGAGAAGTCGGTGAGCAGTTCTTC. The encoded protein is CAISNGEVGEQFF.